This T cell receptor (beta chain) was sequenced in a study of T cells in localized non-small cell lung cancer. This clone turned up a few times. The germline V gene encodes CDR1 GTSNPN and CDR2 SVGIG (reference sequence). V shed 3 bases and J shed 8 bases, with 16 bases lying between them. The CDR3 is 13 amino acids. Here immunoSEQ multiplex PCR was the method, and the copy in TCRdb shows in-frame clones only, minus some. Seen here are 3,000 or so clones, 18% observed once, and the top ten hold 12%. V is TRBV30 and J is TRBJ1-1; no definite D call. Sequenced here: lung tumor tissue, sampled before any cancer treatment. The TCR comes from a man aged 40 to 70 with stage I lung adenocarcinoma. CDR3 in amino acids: CAWRDTPSSEAFF. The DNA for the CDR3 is TGTGCCTGGAGAGATACTCCGTCCTCCGAAGCTTTCTTT.